One and the same sample provided the 5 T cell receptor beta chains below, sequenced in a study of beta chain features in type 1 diabetes. Study results and caveats: A moderate, significant TCRB CDR3 shortening appeared in type 1 diabetes across four CD4+ subsets.

Every bit of the isolated RNA underwent reverse transcription, so sequencing read expressed TCRB transcripts. This table comes from immunoSEQ multiplex PCR, and its TCRdb copy is limited to in-frame clones, with some not included. The sample gives more than 250,000 clones, around an eighth of which show up once; 0.017% is in the top ten. These receptors have no identified antigens. The material sequenced was naive CD4+ T cells from blood. The receptors derive from a man aged 30-40 years with type 1 diabetes.

A few counts support this clone. The chain's CDR3 is CASSLRQLDTQYF. In DNA form, the CDR3 reads TGTGCCAGCAGTCTCCGACAGTTAGATACGCAGTATTTT. The genes are TRBV27 and TRBJ2-3, with D possibly matching TRBD1 (5 bases). The CDR3 runs 13 residues. Germline-derived CDR1 and CDR2 are MNHEY and SMNVEV (reference sequence). The germline V and J ends were trimmed by 5 bases and 5 bases, with 11 bases remaining between them.

V is TRBV30 and J is TRBJ1-5, with 11 bases lining up with TRBD1. V was pared by 3 bases and J by 7 bases, with 5 bases of the junction left unmatched. This CDR3 contains 14 residues. CDR1 GTSNPN and CDR2 SVGIG come from the germline V gene (reference sequence). The DNA of the CDR3 is TGTGCCTGGAGCCTGGGACAGGGGGAACAGCCCCAGCATTTT. Protein product: CAWSLGQGEQPQHF.

This clone has just a few counts. The rearrangement joins TRBV5-1 to TRBJ2-7; 9 bases agree with TRBD1. V trimming: 3 bases; J trimming: 2 bases; junction bases outside the gene matches: 3. The CDR3 runs 14 residues. The germline gives CDR1 SGHRS, CDR2 YFSETQ. CDR3 loop: CASSSDRGTYEQYF. The CDR3 coding sequence is TGCGCCAGCAGCTCAGACAGGGGGACCTACGAGCAGTACTTC.

In its sample, this clone was seen a few times. V usage is TRBV19 and J usage is TRBJ2-1, with TRBD2 identical over 7 bases. V shed 7 bases and J 2 bases; nucleotides not matched to a gene: 5. In germline, CDR1 is LNHDA, CDR2 SQIVND (reference sequence). This CDR3 comprises 14 residues. The CDR3 protein is CASTSAGAYNEQFF. Written as DNA, the CDR3 is TGTGCCAGTACCTCGGCGGGAGCCTACAATGAGCAGTTCTTC. Full variable domain (missing parts from reference TRBV19 and TRBJ2-1): DGGITQSPKYLFRKEGQNVTLSCEQNLNHDAMYWYRQDPGQGLRLIYYSQIVNDFQKGDIAEGYSVSREKKESFPLTVTSAQKNPTAFYLCASTSAGAYNEQFFGPGTRLTVL.

This clone came up a few times. The V and J genes are TRBV27 and TRBJ2-5; 12 bases are a match to TRBD2. CDR3 length: 17 amino acids. The ends lost 4 bases at V and 5 bases at J; junction bases unmatched: 11. In germline, CDR1 is MNHEY, CDR2 SMNVEV (reference sequence). CDR3 sequence (DNA): TGTGCCAGCAGTTCCCCACTAGCGGGAGGTTCACGGGAGACCCAGTACTTC. Its translation: CASSSPLAGGSRETQYF.